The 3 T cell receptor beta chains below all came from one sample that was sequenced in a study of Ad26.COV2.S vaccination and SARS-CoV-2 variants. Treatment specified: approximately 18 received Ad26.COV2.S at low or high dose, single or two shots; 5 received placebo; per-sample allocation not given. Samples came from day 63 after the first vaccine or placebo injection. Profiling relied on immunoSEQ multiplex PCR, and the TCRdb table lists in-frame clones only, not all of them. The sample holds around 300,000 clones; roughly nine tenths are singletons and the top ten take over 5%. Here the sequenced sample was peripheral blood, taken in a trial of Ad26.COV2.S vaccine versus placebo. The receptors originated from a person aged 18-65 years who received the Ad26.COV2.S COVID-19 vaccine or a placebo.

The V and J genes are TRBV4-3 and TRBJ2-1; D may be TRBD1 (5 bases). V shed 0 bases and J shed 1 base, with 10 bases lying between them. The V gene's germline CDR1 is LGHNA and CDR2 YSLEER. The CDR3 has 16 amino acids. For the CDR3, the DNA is TGCGCCAGCAGCCAAGACCCCCAGGGTTCCTACAATGAGCAGTTCTTC. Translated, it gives CASSQDPQGSYNEQFF.

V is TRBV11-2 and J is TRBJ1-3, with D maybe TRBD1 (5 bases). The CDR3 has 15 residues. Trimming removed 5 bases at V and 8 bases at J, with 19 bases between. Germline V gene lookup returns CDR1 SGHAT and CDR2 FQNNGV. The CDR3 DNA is TGTGCCAGCAGCCCTGACTCCAGGGACGGACACACCATATATTTT. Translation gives CASSPDSRDGHTIYF. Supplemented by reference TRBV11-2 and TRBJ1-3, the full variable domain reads EAGVAQSPRYKIIEKRQSVAFWCNPISGHATLYWYQQILGQGPKLLIQFQNNGVVDDSQLPKDRFSAERLKGVDSTLKIQPAKLEDSAVYLCASSPDSRDGHTIYFGEGSWLTVV.

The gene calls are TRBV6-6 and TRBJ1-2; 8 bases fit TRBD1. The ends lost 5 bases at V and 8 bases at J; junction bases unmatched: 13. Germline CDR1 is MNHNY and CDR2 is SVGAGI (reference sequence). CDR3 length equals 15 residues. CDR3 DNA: TGTGCCAGCAGTCAGACTGGACAGGGTTTAAACGGCTACACCTTC. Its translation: CASSQTGQGLNGYTF.